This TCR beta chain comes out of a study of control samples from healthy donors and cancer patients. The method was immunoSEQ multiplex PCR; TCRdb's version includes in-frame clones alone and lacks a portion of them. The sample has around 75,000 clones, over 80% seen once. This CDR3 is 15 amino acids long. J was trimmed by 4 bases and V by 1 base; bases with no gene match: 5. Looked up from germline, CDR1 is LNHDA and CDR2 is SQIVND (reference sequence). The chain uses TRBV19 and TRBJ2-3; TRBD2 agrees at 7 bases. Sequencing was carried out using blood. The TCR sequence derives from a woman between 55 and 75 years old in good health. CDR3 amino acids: CASSIGGRRADTQYF. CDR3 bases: TGTGCCAGTAGTATAGGCGGGAGAAGGGCAGATACGCAGTATTTT.